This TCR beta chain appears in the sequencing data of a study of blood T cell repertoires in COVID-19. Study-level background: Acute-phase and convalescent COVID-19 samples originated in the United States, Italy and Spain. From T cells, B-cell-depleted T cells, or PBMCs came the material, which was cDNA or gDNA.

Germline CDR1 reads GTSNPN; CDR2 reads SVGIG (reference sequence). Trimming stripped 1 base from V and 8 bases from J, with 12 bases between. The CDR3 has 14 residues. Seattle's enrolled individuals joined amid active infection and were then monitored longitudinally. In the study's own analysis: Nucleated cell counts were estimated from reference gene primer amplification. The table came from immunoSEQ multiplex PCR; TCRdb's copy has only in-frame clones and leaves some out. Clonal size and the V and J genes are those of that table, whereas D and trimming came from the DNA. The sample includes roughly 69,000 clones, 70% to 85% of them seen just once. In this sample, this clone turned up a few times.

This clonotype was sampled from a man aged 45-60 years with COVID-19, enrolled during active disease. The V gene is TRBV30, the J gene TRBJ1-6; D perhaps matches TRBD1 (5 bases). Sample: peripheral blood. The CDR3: CAWSGGEAHSPLHF. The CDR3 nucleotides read TGTGCCTGGAGTGGGGGGGAGGCTCATTCACCCCTCCACTTT.